This T cell receptor beta chain is drawn from a study of cytomegalovirus exposure and HLA in healthy donors. Whole-study context: Within an early data release were around 87 million unique TCRs drawn from HLA-typed donors.

Points on this clone: Antigen: not known.

General study points: Sequence variants that were highly shared formed a cluster that was likely a sequencing artifact.

Despite likely unrecorded immune exposures, the donors were nominally healthy at the time of sampling. The CDR3 spans 14 residues. V lost 2 bases, J lost 2 bases, and 3 bases stayed unmatched. Looked up from germline, CDR1 is SGHNT and CDR2 is YYREEE (reference sequence). Primers included in the PCR were 60 Vbeta and 13 Jbeta primers. Some clones are missing from TCRdb's copy, which holds only in-frame ones; the method was immunoSEQ multiplex PCR. Here the sample spans around 190,000 clones, nearly 80% being singletons. The chain has TRBV5-4 and TRBJ2-7; 8 bases match TRBD2. This receptor was identified in a female donor in good health and CMV-seronegative. The material sequenced was PBMCs. The CDR3 nucleotides are TGTGCCAGCAGCTTCGGGACTAGAGCCTACGAGCAGTACTTC. It is translated as CASSFGTRAYEQYF.